The entry below describes one TCR beta chain. The source of the sample is a study of OX40 agonist ivuxolimab in advanced cancers. Sequenced by immunoSEQ multiplex PCR; TCRdb stores in-frame clones only, minus some. In the table there are 99,000 or so clones, around 94% of which are singletons. Sample: CD4+ or CD8+ T cells sorted from blood, taken in a trial of the OX40 agonist ivuxolimab. The TCR comes from an adult with an advanced solid tumor such as melanoma, head and neck, liver or kidney cancer.

CDR3 nucleotides: TGCAGCGCCACTACCCTTATAGCGGGAGGTAGGTTCTTC. Its protein is CSATTLIAGGRFF. The chain uses TRBV29-1 and TRBJ2-1; 10 nucleotides line up with TRBD2. The CDR3 is 13 amino acids. V lost 7 bases, J lost 15 bases, and 15 bases stayed unmatched. Germline V lookup: CDR1 SQVTM, CDR2 ANQGSEA.